Listed below are T cell receptor beta chains from one sample, sequenced in a study of T cells after yellow fever vaccination. TCRdb reprocessed the 5' RACE reads via MiXCR and lists one record per CDR3 protein. Found here are some 200,000 distinct CDR3 sequences, 8% to 13% of them singletons; the top ten hold 35% to 40%. The sample here was CD8+ T cells sorted from PBMCs, taken 15 days after the yellow fever booster vaccination. The receptors were gathered from a young man who received the YFV17D yellow fever vaccine. The CDR3 runs from the conserved cysteine through the conserved F or W. The D gene is left open where the match is weak. A clone size is listed for some rows: how often the clone was seen (once, few, many), or a class if it is expanded.

j_call | d_call | v_call | clone_size | cdr3_nt | cdr3_aa
TRBJ2-5 | TRBD2 | TRBV3-1 | few | TGTGCCAGCAGCCCCTCTAGCGGGGGGCTCTTCGTAGAGACCCAGTACTTC | CASSPSSGGLFVETQYF
TRBJ2-3 | . | TRBV6-5 | . | TGTGCCAGCAGTCCATGGCCAGATACGCAGTATTTT | CASSPWPDTQYF
TRBJ2-1 | TRBD1 | TRBV27 | many | TGTGCCAGCAGGGGACAGGGGTGGTTCAATGAGCAGTTCTTC | CASRGQGWFNEQFF
TRBJ1-1 | . | TRBV20-1 | . | TGCAGTGCTAGGAGGAACACTGAAGCTTTCTTT | CSARRNTEAFF
TRBJ1-2 | . | TRBV7-9 | . | TGTGCCAGCAGCTCGTCATTCAGTTACGGGCAGAACTATGGCTACACCTTC | CASSSSFSYGQNYGYTF
TRBJ2-5 | . | TRBV4-2 | many | TGTGCCAGCAGCCAAGATGGGGGCGGTGCTGAGACCCAGTACTTC | CASSQDGGGAETQYF
TRBJ1-5 | . | TRBV6-5 | . | TGTGCCAGCACCCCAAGGTGGGGGCCCGAATCCAATCAGCCCCAGCATTTT | CASTPRWGPESNQPQHF
TRBJ1-5 | TRBD1 | TRBV6-2/TRBV6-3 | . | TGTGCCAGCAGCTTCCGGGGAAGGGGGCGAGGACCCCAGCATTTT | CASSFRGRGRGPQHF
TRBJ2-1 | . | TRBV10-3 | . | TGTGCCATCAGTGATGGACGTCACAATGAGCAGTTCTTC | CAISDGRHNEQFF
TRBJ2-1 | . | TRBV7-6 | many | TGTGCCAGCAGCTTAGCGGGGGGGCCTGATGAGCAGTTCTTC | CASSLAGGPDEQFF
TRBJ2-6 | . | TRBV29-1 | few | TGCAGCGTTGAAGGGTGGGCCGCCCACTCTGGGGCCAACGTCCTGACTTTC | CSVEGWAAHSGANVLTF
TRBJ1-2 | TRBD1 | TRBV5-6 | many | TGTGCCAGCAGCTACCCCTTTGGGGACAGGGACTATGGCTACACCTTC | CASSYPFGDRDYGYTF
TRBJ2-1 | . | TRBV7-9 | few | TGTGCCAGCAGCGCCCGACAGGACAATGAGCAGTTCTTC | CASSARQDNEQFF
TRBJ1-3 | . | TRBV10-3 | few | TGTGCCATCACCCAGGGCGTCCACTCTGGAAACACCATATATTTT | CAITQGVHSGNTIYF
TRBJ2-3 | TRBD2 | TRBV4-1 | . | TGCGCCAGCAGCACCCGGGGCGGGGGGACAGATACGCAGTATTTT | CASSTRGGGTDTQYF
TRBJ2-5 | . | TRBV20-1 | many | TGCAGTGCTACGTGGGTTGAAGAGACCCAGTACTTC | CSATWVEETQYF
TRBJ2-1 | . | TRBV29-1 | few | TGCAGCGTTGAAAGAACGGGACAATGGAATGAGCAGTTCTTC | CSVERTGQWNEQFF
TRBJ2-5 | . | TRBV27 | few | TGTGCCAGCAGCAGTCGACAGACGGCCTGGGAGACCCAGTACTTC | CASSSRQTAWETQYF
TRBJ1-1 | . | TRBV6-5 | . | TGTGCCAGCAGTTACTCGGGTATGAACACTGAAGCTTTCTTT | CASSYSGMNTEAFF
TRBJ2-5 | . | TRBV7-2 | many | TGTGCCAGCAGTTTGCCTATACAAGAGACCCAGTACTTC | CASSLPIQETQYF
TRBJ2-1 | . | TRBV7-6 | . | TGTGCCAGCAGCAAACGTGGTTTCAATGAGCAGTTCTTC | CASSKRGFNEQFF
TRBJ1-4 | . | TRBV5-6 | few | TGTGCCAGCAGCCCGTCCAGTCTTAATGAAAAACTGTTTTTT | CASSPSSLNEKLFF
TRBJ1-6 | . | TRBV7-6 | few | TGTGCCAGCAACTCCGGCTCGGGACCCCTCCACTTT | CASNSGSGPLHF
TRBJ2-5 | . | TRBV12-5 | once | TGTGCTAGTGGTTTCGAGGAGACCCAGTACTTC | CASGFEETQYF
TRBJ2-2 | TRBD1 | TRBV10-3 | . | TGTGCCATCAGTGAGTCGGACAGGGGGCTCACCGGGGAGCTGTTTTTT | CAISESDRGLTGELFF
TRBJ1-2 | . | TRBV4-3 | many | TGCGCCAGCAGCCAAGGGGTGAACCGACCCCCCTACACCTTC | CASSQGVNRPPYTF
TRBJ2-7 | . | TRBV5-6 | . | TGTGCCAGCAGCTTTGTGGATTACTACGAGCAGTACTTC | CASSFVDYYEQYF
TRBJ2-7 | TRBD2 | TRBV6-5 | few | TGTGCCAGCAGTTACCTTAGCGGGGGGGCCTACGAGCAGTACTTC | CASSYLSGGAYEQYF
TRBJ2-3 | . | TRBV19 | . | TGTGCCAGTAGTATAGATGGAGGGAATACGCAGTATTTT | CASSIDGGNTQYF
TRBJ2-3 | TRBD2 | TRBV20-1 | few | TGCAGTGCCCTAGCGGGGGTGATAGATACGCAGTATTTT | CSALAGVIDTQYF
TRBJ1-5 | TRBD1 | TRBV24-1 | few | TGTGCCACCTCCGGGACAGGTATCGCTAGTCAGCCCCAGCATTTT | CATSGTGIASQPQHF
TRBJ1-6 | TRBD1 | TRBV4-1 | . | TGCGCCAGCAGCCAGGCGACAGGGGTAGGTAATTCACCCCTCCACTTT | CASSQATGVGNSPLHF
TRBJ2-1 | . | TRBV20-1 | few | TGCAGTGCTACGGACTGGAGCTCCTACAATGAGCAGTTCTTC | CSATDWSSYNEQFF
TRBJ2-3 | . | TRBV18 | . | TGTGCCAGCTCCCCCTGGGAGCGGCAAAGCACAGATACGCAGTATTTT | CASSPWERQSTDTQYF
TRBJ2-1 | . | TRBV7-3 | few | TGTGCCAGCAGCTTGTCCACAAATACGGGTGAGCAGTTCTTC | CASSLSTNTGEQFF
TRBJ2-7 | TRBD1 | TRBV11-2 | . | TGTGCCAGCAGCCTTCCCCGGGACAGGTGGGAGCAGTACTTC | CASSLPRDRWEQYF
TRBJ2-7 | TRBD1 | TRBV25-1 | . | TGTGCCAGCAGTCCTTGGGACAGTTCCTACGATCAGTACTTC | CASSPWDSSYDQYF